This TCR beta chain was found in a study of blood T cell repertoires in COVID-19. Looking at the study overall: Some COVID-19 samples were acute and others convalescent; all came from the United States, Italy and Spain. Nucleic acid was either cDNA or gDNA, and it came from T cells, B-cell-depleted T cells, or PBMCs.

The CDR3 is made up of 14 amino acids. Germline V lookup: CDR1 DFQATT, CDR2 SNEGSKA (reference sequence). Trimming took 3 bases from V and 2 from J; bases not matched to a gene: 4. Source study methods: Using reference gene primer amplification, nucleated cell counts were estimated. TCRdb's table, derived via immunoSEQ multiplex PCR, lists solely in-frame clones and lacks some. That table furnishes V, J and clone size, whereas the DNA furnished D and trimming. The repertoire includes approximately 40,000 clones, approximately 88% of them detected once, and 6.1% sits in the top ten. Details on this clone: This sample also contains other DNA sequences that code for the same CDR3.

The genes are TRBV20-1 and TRBJ1-5; 7 nucleotides align to TRBD1. This TCR was recovered from a human donor in a cohort sampled during active COVID-19. Sequenced sample: peripheral blood. The CDR3 nucleotides are TGCAGTGCTAGTCGCGGACAGGGCAATCAGCCCCAGCATTTT. This sequence encodes CSASRGQGNQPQHF.